This entry is about one T cell receptor beta chain. This clone is large (0.1 to 1%) in terms of sample share. Its antigen remains undetermined. No per-base quality is available; no much larger clone lies one base away. The tumors sampled were post-treatment primary, local recurrence and metastasis specimens taken from patients with a poor prognosis. TCR beta chain CDR3 regions were immunosequenced with the ImmunoSEQ Assay (Adaptive Biotechnologies). The study's processing was this. The ImmunoSEQ Analyzer platform was used to export TCRB rearrangements, read counts, read proportions and gene usage. T-cell clonality was computed as 1 minus Pielou's evenness on productive rearrangements. In the clonal space homeostasis analysis, clonotypes were binned as rare, small, medium, large or hyperexpanded (0.01 to 1 of the repertoire). TCR productive clonality was compared across immune clusters C1, C2 and C3 using the Wilcoxon rank sum test. TCRdb's version of the immuneACCESS table is confined to in-frame rearrangements and falls short of the full clone set. An unresolved V gene accounts for under half of the shortfall where checked; the remainder is of unknown origin. V, J and clone size are those of that table, while D and trimming were read from the DNA. For this sample the table gives about 6,200 clones, of which 60% to 80% were detected only once. Clones ranked in the top ten supply about 15% of the sample.

This record belongs to a study of the immune and genomic landscape of osteosarcoma (dated by TCRdb to 2018 to 2021). About the study as a whole: The overall cohort was composed of 48 pediatric and adult patients with high-grade osteosarcoma, and a median age at diagnosis of 25 to 30 years (range about 5-90) was recorded. The cohort was enriched for poor-risk disease, with approximately 76% showing unfavorable pathologic response to standard therapy and more than 60% deceased. In the overall cohort, roughly three fifths of patients were male, and approximately 80% had localized disease at diagnosis. To define immunogenic potential, the study profiled osteosarcoma specimens using whole genome, RNA and T-cell receptor sequencing, along with immunohistochemistry and reverse phase protein arrays. To characterize the osteosarcoma immunogenomic landscape, the TCR sequencing results were combined with transcriptome, protein array and immunostaining data. An explanation for the limited clinical activity of immune checkpoint inhibitors in osteosarcoma was sought in the study. Two samples from the same tumor site were contributed by each of three patients.

What the research found in general, with its limitations: Four to six cases had a single hyperexpanded clone dominating the repertoire, and all had fewer than 100 T-cell clonotypes. TCR productive clonality was higher in the immune-hot C3 cluster than the cold C1 cluster but still low overall. Productive TCR clonality was found to be low overall, with an average of 0.09 and a maximum of 0.3, which suggested limited T-cell clonal expansion. Clonality benchmarks came from external normal skin and healthy peripheral blood data rather than matched normal tissue. Sample size was not determined by any statistical method, because osteosarcoma is rare and all possible samples were collected. Matched blood was collected from only a couple of patients, alongside the frozen tumor specimens.

V is clipped by 0 bases and J by 7 bases, and the sequence between their germline boundaries is 9 bases long. Via the germline V gene (reference sequence), CDR1 is LNHDA and CDR2 SQIVND. The CDR3 measures 13 amino acids from cysteine to phenylalanine. Only the CDR3 DNA is retained, 39 bases long and in frame from the first base. Here the chain combines TRBV19 and TRBJ1-1, with the D segment identity uncertain. The sample taken for sequencing was osteosarcoma tumor tissue from the lung. This TCR was sampled from a human donor with osteosarcoma. The CDR3 protein sequence reads: CASSIDKGNEAFF. The DNA reads as follows: TGTGCCAGTAGTATAGATAAAGGGAATGAAGCTTTCTTT.